This T cell receptor beta chain came from a study of human T cells and chemical hapten exposure (dated by TCRdb to about 2021). A note on the overall study: For sensitization, 2% DPC in acetone was applied to a roughly 2 cm by roughly 2 cm area of upper inner arm skin. Weekly therapeutic DPC doses were additionally applied to the scalp of patients throughout the roughly 23-week study period. Patch testing on the upper back used Finn chambers containing 0.01% DPC, with scoring done after 6 days according to International Contact Dermatitis Research Group standards. Most of the patients in the cohort were female, and the cohort covered alopecia areata with under or over 50% scalp involvement, alopecia totalis and alopecia universalis. Libraries were combined into a pool for sequencing, and differences in TCR yield between samples came mainly from small differences in library volumes within the pool. In alopecia patients, the study followed how the peripheral blood TCR repertoire changed in vivo over primary and secondary sensitization to diphenylcyclopropenone (DPC), a hapten. Blood samples were taken from patients before sensitization (week 0) and at 2, 6 and about 24 weeks after DPC sensitization. Blood for TCR sequencing was provided by twenty-nine alopecia patients at one to four time points (pre-sensitization, 2, 6 and 24 weeks).

General findings and caveats noted by the study authors: Repeated subsampling changed both the strength of the expansion versus patch-test correlation and the threshold at which that correlation became significant. Because all patients had alopecia, a presumed autoimmune disease, the immune response of the patients might differ from that of healthy individuals. DPC sensitization did not change the number of TCRs with a frequency above 1 in 1000, and there was no evidence of changes in global repertoire structure. Expanded TCRs formed significantly more large CDR3 similarity clusters than pre-sensitization or healthy control sets, consistent with antigen-driven responses. A positive correlation was found between the number of PT1 expanded TCRs and patch test score, with significance reached at thresholds 8, 16 and 32 but not 4.

Library method: RACE. Reads for this sample came from a NextSeq 500. Library preparation attached unique molecular identifiers to individual cDNA molecules for quantitative, reproducible TCR counting. From each blood RNA sample, both TCR alpha and TCR beta chains were sequenced. The study's processing was this. Samples had a median of roughly 91,000 TCRs, with a range from about 23,224 to 690,600. The Decombinator software suite was used to annotate V, J and CDR3 in the TCR reads. Every sample was subsampled to the same number of TCRs (28,000) for the PS versus PT1 abundance plots. TCRs were defined as expanded if absent before sensitization and observed at least eight times at the 2-week time point. TCRdb took the public reads, trimmed them with fastp at Q25, ran MiXCR for clone calling and kept in-frame beta chains. Each entry is one CDR3 protein sequence, shown with its most common DNA and genes. These V and J calls derive from TCRdb rather than the authors' analysis. Counted in this sample were 95,000 to 100,000 distinct CDR3 sequences; roughly 12% of them appeared once. 2% to 2.5% of the sample belongs to the ten largest clones.

The time point label on this specimen signifies: patch test 1, 2 weeks after DPC sensitization. Sample treatment or condition, as interpreted from the label and publication: therapeutic diphenylcyclopropenone sensitization with weekly scalp DPC. Blood at each patch-test visit was drawn before the patch test was applied. Eligible patients were aged 18 to 70, diagnosed with alopecia, deemed suitable for DPC therapy, and excluded if pregnant. Total RNA was isolated from unfractionated whole blood collected in Tempus Blood RNA tubes. About this clonotype itself: Its antigen target is currently unknown. Within one base of it there is no much larger clone, and no base qualities were kept.

For CDR1 and CDR2, the germline V gene (reference sequence) lists GTSNPN and SVGIG. The CDR3 spans 13 residues, from the cysteine through the phenylalanine. Only CDR3 DNA is held: 39 bases, read in frame from base 1. The junction shows trimming of 4 bases on V and 13 bases on J, and the gene matches do not reach 11 bases of it. This TCR was sampled from a woman between 40 and 55 years old with alopecia areata. Some clones in this sample may be carry-over from other donors' samples. The starting material was whole blood, obtained in connection with sensitization to the hapten diphenylcyclopropenone (DPC). This chain is built from TRBV30 and TRBJ1-4, with TRBD1 identical over 8 junction bases. The DNA sequence is given as TGTGCCTGGAAACAGACAAACAGGGGGGGACTGTTTTTT. Its amino acids are CAWKQTNRGGLFF.